Below, one T cell receptor (beta chain) is given with its context. The data were obtained in a study of PD-1 blockade in classical Hodgkin lymphoma. Method: immunoSEQ multiplex PCR; TCRdb's copy keeps in-frame clones and lacks some. The sample consists of 95,000 to 100,000 clones, around 89% of them appearing once. The patients all showed relapse after autologous stem cell transplantation, while their brentuximab vedotin exposure varied. Unmatched junction bases numbered 8, after V lost 1 base and J lost 5 bases. The germline gives CDR1 SEHNR, CDR2 FQNEAQ (reference sequence). The CDR3 loop spans 17 amino acids.

The chain links TRBV7-9 to TRBJ1-5; 10 bases fit TRBD1. The sequence was obtained from a human donor with classical Hodgkin lymphoma. Here the sequenced sample was peripheral blood mononuclear cells (PBMCs), taken before the second cycle of nivolumab. CDR3 DNA: TGTGCCAGCAGCTTAGAGGCCGGGACAGGGGTTTATCAGCCCCAGCATTTT. The encoded protein is CASSLEAGTGVYQPQHF.